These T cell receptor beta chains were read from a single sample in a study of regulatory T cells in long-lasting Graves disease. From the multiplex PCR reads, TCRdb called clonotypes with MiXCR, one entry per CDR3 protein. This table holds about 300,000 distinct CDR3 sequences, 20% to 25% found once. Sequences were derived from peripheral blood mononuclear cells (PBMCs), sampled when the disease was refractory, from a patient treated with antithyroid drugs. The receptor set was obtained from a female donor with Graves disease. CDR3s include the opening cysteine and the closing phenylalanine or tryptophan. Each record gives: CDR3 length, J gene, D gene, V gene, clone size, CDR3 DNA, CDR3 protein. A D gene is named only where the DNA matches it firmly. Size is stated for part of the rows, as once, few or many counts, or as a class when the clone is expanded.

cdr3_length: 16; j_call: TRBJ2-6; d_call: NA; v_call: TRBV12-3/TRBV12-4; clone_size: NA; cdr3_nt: TGTGCCAGCAGTTTAGCGGGGAGCAGAGGGGCCAACGTCCTGACTTTC; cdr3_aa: CASSLAGSRGANVLTF
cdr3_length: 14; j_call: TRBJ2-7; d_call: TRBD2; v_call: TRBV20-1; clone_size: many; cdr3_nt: TGCAGTGCTACTCTTCTAGCGGACGCCTACGAGCAGTACTTC; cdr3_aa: CSATLLADAYEQYF
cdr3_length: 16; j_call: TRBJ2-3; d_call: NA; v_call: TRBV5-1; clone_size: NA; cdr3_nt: TGCGCCACCGCTCCAATCCGGGACACCCACACAGATACGCAGTATTTT; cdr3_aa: CATAPIRDTHTDTQYF
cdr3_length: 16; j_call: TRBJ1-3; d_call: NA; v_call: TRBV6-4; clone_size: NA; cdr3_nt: TGTGCCAGCAGTGATCCGTGGGGACCCTCTGGAAACACCATATATTTT; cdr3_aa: CASSDPWGPSGNTIYF
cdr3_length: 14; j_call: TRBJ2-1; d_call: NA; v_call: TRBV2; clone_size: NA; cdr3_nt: TGTGCCAGCAAGGGGGAGGGACCCTACAATGAGCAGTTCTTC; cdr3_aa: CASKGEGPYNEQFF
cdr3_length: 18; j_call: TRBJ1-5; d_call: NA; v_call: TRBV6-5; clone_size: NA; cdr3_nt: TGTGCCAGCAGTTACGGGACCCAACTCGCTTATAGCAATCAGCCCCAGCATTTT; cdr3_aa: CASSYGTQLAYSNQPQHF
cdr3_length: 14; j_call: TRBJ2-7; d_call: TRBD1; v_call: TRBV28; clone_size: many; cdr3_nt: TGTGCCAGCAGTATCCGGGACAGAGACTACGAGCAGTACTTC; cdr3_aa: CASSIRDRDYEQYF
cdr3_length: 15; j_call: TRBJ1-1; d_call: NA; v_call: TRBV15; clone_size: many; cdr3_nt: TGTGCCACCAGCAGACCACCGGTTATGAACACTGAAGCTTTCTTT; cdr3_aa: CATSRPPVMNTEAFF
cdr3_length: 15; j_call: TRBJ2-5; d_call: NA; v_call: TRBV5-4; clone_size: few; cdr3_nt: TGTGCCAGCAGCTTGGAGCCACAGGCCCAAGAGACCCAGTACTTC; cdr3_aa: CASSLEPQAQETQYF
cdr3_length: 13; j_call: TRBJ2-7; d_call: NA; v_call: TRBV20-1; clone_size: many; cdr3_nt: TGCAGTGCTAGAGGCGGTCGGGCCTACGAGCAGTACTTC; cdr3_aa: CSARGGRAYEQYF
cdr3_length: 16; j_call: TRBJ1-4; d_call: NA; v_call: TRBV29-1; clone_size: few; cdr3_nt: TGCAGCGTTGAAGACCCGGACTTTGCAACTAATGAAAAACTGTTTTTT; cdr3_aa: CSVEDPDFATNEKLFF
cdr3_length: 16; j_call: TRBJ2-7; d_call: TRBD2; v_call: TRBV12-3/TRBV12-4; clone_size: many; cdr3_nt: TGTGCCAGCAGCCCCCCGGGACTAGCGGGATACTACGAGCAGTACTTC; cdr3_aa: CASSPPGLAGYYEQYF
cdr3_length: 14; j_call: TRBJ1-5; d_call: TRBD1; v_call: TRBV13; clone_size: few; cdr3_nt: TGTGCCAGCAGCTTGGGCAGGGGGCTTCAGCCCCAGCATTTT; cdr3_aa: CASSLGRGLQPQHF
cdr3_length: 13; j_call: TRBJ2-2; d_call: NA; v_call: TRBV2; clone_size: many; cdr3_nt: TGTGCCAGCAGGTCCCCCCAGGCCGGGGAGCTGTTTTTT; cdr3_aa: CASRSPQAGELFF
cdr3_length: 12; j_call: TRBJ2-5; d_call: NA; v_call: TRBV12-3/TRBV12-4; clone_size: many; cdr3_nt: TGTGCCAGCAGTCAGATTGGGGAGACCCAGTACTTC; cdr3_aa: CASSQIGETQYF
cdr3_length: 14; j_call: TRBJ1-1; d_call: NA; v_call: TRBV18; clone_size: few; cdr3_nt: TGTGCCAGCTCCTCGAACGGGAGGGGGTCTGAAGCTTTCTTT; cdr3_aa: CASSSNGRGSEAFF
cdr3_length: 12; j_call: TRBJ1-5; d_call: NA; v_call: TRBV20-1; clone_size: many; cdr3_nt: TGCAGTGCTAGGCCGGGTCTCCAGCCCCAGCATTTT; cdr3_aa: CSARPGLQPQHF